This passage covers 16 T cell receptor beta chains from one sample sequenced in a study of CD8 T cells in Susac syndrome. It was with random hexamers that about 0.45 to 1 ug RNA was reverse transcribed. MiXCR, run by TCRdb on the immunoSEQ multiplex PCR reads, gives a single entry per CDR3 protein. This sample carries roughly 130,000 distinct CDR3 sequences, about 94% of them seen once, and the ten largest clones take 0.25% to 0.3%. Material for sequencing was CD8+ T cells from PBMCs. These receptors came from a human donor with Susac syndrome.

The chain recombines TRBV13 with TRBJ2-2; 8 bases fit TRBD2. The V and J ends lost 4 bases and 0 bases, in that order; junction bases with no gene match: 4. Germline loops: CDR1 PRHDT, CDR2 FYEKMQ (reference sequence). The CDR3 covers 16 residues. CDR3 nucleotide sequence: TGTGCCAGCAGCTCGACTAGCGAAGCGAACACCGGGGAGCTGTTTTTT. It specifies CASSSTSEANTGELFF.

CDR3 region: CASSLARAQPQHF. The CDR3 DNA follows: TGTGCCAGCAGCTTAGCGCGGGCTCAGCCCCAGCATTTT. This chain links TRBV7-6 with TRBJ1-5, with D unresolved. With 0 bases removed from V and 6 bases from J, the gap between germline ends came to 6 bases. The CDR3 runs to 13 residues. CDR1 is SGHVS, CDR2 FNYEAQ, per germline.

The chain couples TRBV11-2 to TRBJ2-7; possible D gene TRBD2, 5 bases. The length of the CDR3 is 11 residues. V was pared by 2 bases and J by 9 bases, with 8 bases between. Germline lookup yields CDR1 SGHAT and CDR2 FQNNGV. The CDR3 loop reads CASSLSGLQYF. The CDR3 nucleotides are TGTGCCAGCAGCTTAAGCGGTCTGCAGTACTTC.

This clonotype was counted once. This sequence joins TRBV29-1 and TRBJ1-4; D gene unclear. V dropped 4 bases and J dropped 3 bases, with 9 bases sitting between them. In germline, CDR1 is SQVTM, CDR2 ANQGSEA. The CDR3 contains 13 residues. This chain's CDR3 is CSVVVPANEKLFF. CDR3 coding DNA: TGCAGCGTTGTTGTACCGGCTAATGAAAAACTGTTTTTT.

Here the CDR3 reads CATSDTTAYEQYF. CDR3 DNA: TGTGCCACCAGCGACACGACTGCCTACGAGCAGTACTTC. The chain uses TRBV15 and TRBJ2-7; D uncertain. Between the trimmed V and J ends, which lost 5 bases and 2 bases, there was a span of 10 bases. This CDR3 region has 13 residues. Germline V gene data show CDR1 as LNHNV and CDR2 as YYDKDF (reference sequence).

This chain connects TRBV9 to TRBJ1-5; TRBD1 matches at 7 bases. Germline values: CDR1 SGDLS, CDR2 YYNGEE. With V trimmed by 0 bases and J by 2 bases, 8 bases remained unmatched. This CDR3 is 17 amino acids long. This chain's CDR3 is CASSVGRGGAGNQPQHF. DNA of the CDR3: TGTGCCAGCAGCGTAGGAAGAGGGGGCGCGGGCAATCAGCCCCAGCATTTT.

This chain's CDR3 is CATSPGLIYNEQFF. For the CDR3, the DNA is TGTGCCACCAGCCCGGGACTCATATACAATGAGCAGTTCTTC. This chain connects TRBV19 to TRBJ2-1, with D possibly matching TRBD2 (6 bases). Trimming removed 10 bases from V and 4 bases from J, with 17 bases in between. The germline CDR1 and CDR2 sequences are LNHDA and SQIVND (reference sequence). This CDR3 region has 14 residues.

V gene TRBV4-1 combines with J gene TRBJ1-5; the D gene is possibly TRBD1 (5 bases). Looked up from germline, CDR1 is MGHRA and CDR2 is YSYEKL. This CDR3 spans 16 amino acids. Trimming removed 0 bases at V and 2 bases at J, with 11 bases between. As DNA, the CDR3 is TGCGCCAGCAGCCAAGAATCCGGGGCTGGCAATCAGCCCCAGCATTTT. This translates into CASSQESGAGNQPQHF.

This chain connects TRBV20-1 to TRBJ2-7; 8 bases fit TRBD1. This CDR3 has 16 residues. V gave up 3 bases and J gave up 0 bases; unmatched junction bases: 10. Per germline, CDR1 DFQATT and CDR2 SNEGSKA (reference sequence). The CDR3 reads CSASSFRTGHSYEQYF. CDR3 DNA: TGCAGTGCTAGCTCTTTCCGGACAGGGCACTCCTACGAGCAGTACTTC.

This chain connects TRBV5-1 to TRBJ2-5, with D unclear. V lost 1 base and J lost 2, with 9 bases in between. The germline CDR1 and CDR2 sequences are SGHRS and YFSETQ. The CDR3 runs to 14 residues. For the CDR3, the DNA is TGCGCCAGCAGCTTGTACAGCTCACAAGAGACCCAGTACTTC. This codes for CASSLYSSQETQYF.

J is TRBJ1-2 and V is TRBV7-2; no definite D call. The CDR3 runs to 15 residues. Germline values: CDR1 SGHTA, CDR2 FQGNSA. Trimming shortened V by 6 bases and J by 0 bases, and 14 bases separated the two germline ends. Here the CDR3 DNA reads TGTGCCAGCAGTCCCCTAGCAAATACTAACTATGGCTACACCTTC. Translated, it gives CASSPLANTNYGYTF. Drawing the rest from reference TRBV7-2 and TRBJ1-2, the complete variable domain is GAGVSQSPSNKVTEKGKDVELRCDPISGHTALYWYRQSLGQGLEFLIYFQGNSAPDKSGLPSDRFSAERTGGSVSTLTIQRTQQEDSAVYLCASSPLANTNYGYTFGSGTRLTVV.

The chain is built from TRBV19 and TRBJ1-6; D unresolved. Germline CDR1 LNHDA, CDR2 SQIVND (reference sequence). Trimming took 3 bases from V and 3 from J, leaving 6 bases between them. This CDR3 region has 14 residues. CDR3 sequence: CASSMNSYNSPLHF. CDR3 DNA sequence: TGTGCCAGTAGTATGAATAGCTATAATTCACCCCTCCACTTT.

The chain carries TRBV5-4 and TRBJ2-7; D possibly matches TRBD1 or TRBD2 (5 bases each). V gave up 4 bases and J gave up 4 bases, with 12 bases separating them. Germline V gene sequence: CDR1 SGHNT, CDR2 YYREEE (reference sequence). This CDR3 comprises 13 residues. In nucleotides, the CDR3 is TGTGCCAGCAGCCGGGACGGCCGGTACGAGCAGTACTTC. Translation gives CASSRDGRYEQYF.

The V call is TRBV25-1, the J call TRBJ1-4, with 8 bases identical to TRBD1. Losses at the gene ends were 4 bases for V and 8 bases for J; bases not matched to a gene: 12. The length of the CDR3 is 16 residues. The germline CDR1 and CDR2 sequences are MGHDK and SYGVNS. Written as DNA, the CDR3 is TGTGCCAGCAGTGTAAGACACAGGGGGGTTGAGGAAAAACTGTTTTTT. Protein sequence: CASSVRHRGVEEKLFF.

The chain employs TRBV7-2 and TRBJ2-1; 10 bases align to TRBD2. The trim removed 5 bases at V and 4 bases at J, leaving 2 bases unmatched. This CDR3 comprises 14 residues. From germline, CDR1 is SGHTA and CDR2 FQGNSA. This CDR3 is CASSVTSGYNEQFF. In nucleotides, the CDR3 is TGTGCCAGCAGCGTGACTAGCGGGTACAATGAGCAGTTCTTC.

CDR3 protein: CSVQRTGSYNEQFF. DNA of the CDR3: TGCAGTGTCCAGCGGACCGGCTCCTACAATGAGCAGTTCTTC. This chain joins TRBV20-1 and TRBJ2-1, with TRBD2 as a possible D gene (5 bases). This CDR3 spans 14 amino acids. Looked up from germline, CDR1 is DFQATT and CDR2 is SNEGSKA (reference sequence). Trimming pared 7 bases from V and 0 bases from J, leaving 13 bases between.